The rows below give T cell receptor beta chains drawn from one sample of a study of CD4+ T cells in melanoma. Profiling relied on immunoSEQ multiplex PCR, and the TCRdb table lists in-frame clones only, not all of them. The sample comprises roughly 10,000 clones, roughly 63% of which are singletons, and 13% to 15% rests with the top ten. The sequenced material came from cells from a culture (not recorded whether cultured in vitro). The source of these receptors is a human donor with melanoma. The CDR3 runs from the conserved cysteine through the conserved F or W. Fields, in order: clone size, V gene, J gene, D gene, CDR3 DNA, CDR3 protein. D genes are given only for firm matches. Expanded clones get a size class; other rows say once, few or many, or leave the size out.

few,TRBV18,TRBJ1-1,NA,TGTGCCAGCTCACCGCAGGGCTTGGGAGCTGAAGCTTTCTTT,CASSPQGLGAEAFF
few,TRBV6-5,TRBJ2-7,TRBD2,TGTGCCAGCAATCGCCTAGCGGGGGTCGGGGAGCAGTACTTC,CASNRLAGVGEQYF
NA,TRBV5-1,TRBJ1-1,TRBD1,TGCGCCAGCAGCCCAGACAGGGGACTGAACACTGAAGCTTTCTTT,CASSPDRGLNTEAFF
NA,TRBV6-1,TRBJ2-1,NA,TGTGCCAGCAGGAGGGATCTCCGAGATGAGCAGTTCTTC,CASRRDLRDEQFF
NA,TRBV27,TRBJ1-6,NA,TGTGCCAGCGGACCTTTTGACACCTCACCCCTCCACTTT,CASGPFDTSPLHF
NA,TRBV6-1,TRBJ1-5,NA,TGTGCCAGCACCTCTAATCAGCCCCAGCATTTT,CASTSNQPQHF
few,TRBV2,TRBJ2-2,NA,TGTGCCAGCACTCTGCCGGACGGGGAGCTGTTTTTT,CASTLPDGELFF
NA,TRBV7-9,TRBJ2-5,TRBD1,TGTGCCAGCAGCTTCGTGAAAAACCGGGACAGGGGAGGCGAGACCCAGTACTTC,CASSFVKNRDRGGETQYF
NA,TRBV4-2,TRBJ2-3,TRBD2,TGTGCCAGCAGCCAAGTCTTAGCGGGGGGGCCAGATACGCAGTATTTT,CASSQVLAGGPDTQYF
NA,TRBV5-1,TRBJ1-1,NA,TGCGCCAGCAGCTTACAGGCGACGAACACTGAAGCTTTCTTT,CASSLQATNTEAFF
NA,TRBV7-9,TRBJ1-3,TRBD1,TGTGCCAGCAGCTTTAGACAGGGGGCATATGGAAACACCATATATTTT,CASSFRQGAYGNTIYF
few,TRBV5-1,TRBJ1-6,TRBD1,TGCGCCAGCAGCCCTGGACAGGGAAGAATTTCACCCCTCCACTTT,CASSPGQGRISPLHF
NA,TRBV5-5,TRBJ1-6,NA,TGTGCCAGCAGCCCATGGGGGGACGCCTATAATTCACCCCTCCACTTT,CASSPWGDAYNSPLHF
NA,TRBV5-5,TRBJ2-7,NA,TGTGCCAGCAGCTTGGAACACAGCTCCTACGAGCAGTACTTC,CASSLEHSSYEQYF
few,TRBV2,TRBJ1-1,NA,TGTGCCAGCAGTGAAGGACGGTCGTTCACTGAAGCTTTCTTT,CASSEGRSFTEAFF
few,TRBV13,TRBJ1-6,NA,TGTGCCAGCAGCGTCCGGGACACCTATTCACCCCTCCACTTT,CASSVRDTYSPLHF
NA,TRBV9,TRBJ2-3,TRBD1,TGTGCCAGCAGCCCTCTGGGACAGGGAATTGATACGCAGTATTTT,CASSPLGQGIDTQYF
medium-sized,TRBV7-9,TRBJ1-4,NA,TGTGCCAGCAGTCCTGGACAAACTAATGAAAAACTGTTTTTT,CASSPGQTNEKLFF
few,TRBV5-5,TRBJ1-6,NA,TGTGCCAGCAGCTTTGACCCTCGAGGGAGACCCCTCCACTTT,CASSFDPRGRPLHF
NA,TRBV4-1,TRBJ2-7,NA,TGCGCCAGCAGCCAAGACGGGTTATCCTACGAGCAGTACTTC,CASSQDGLSYEQYF
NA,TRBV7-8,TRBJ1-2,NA,TGTGCCAGCAGCTCGACCCCCAGGCTTGGCTACACCTTC,CASSSTPRLGYTF
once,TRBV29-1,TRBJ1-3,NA,TGCAGCGCCACACAGAATTCTGGAAACACCATATATTTT,CSATQNSGNTIYF
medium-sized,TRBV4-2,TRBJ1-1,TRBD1,TGTGCCAGCAGCCCCACATTTGGGACAGTGAACACTGAAGCTTTCTTT,CASSPTFGTVNTEAFF
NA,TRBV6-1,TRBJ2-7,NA,TGTGCCAGCAGTGAAGGGGGCGGGACAATCGGCTACGAGCAGTACTTC,CASSEGGGTIGYEQYF
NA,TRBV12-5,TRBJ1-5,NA,TGTGCTAGCCGCCGCGAATCGCCCCCCGATCAGCCCCAGCATTTT,CASRRESPPDQPQHF
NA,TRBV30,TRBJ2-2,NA,TGTGCCTGCACTCAAGCGGGGAACACCGGGGAGCTGTTTTTT,CACTQAGNTGELFF
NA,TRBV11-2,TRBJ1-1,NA,TGTGCCAGCAGGGGACAGAACACTGAAGCTTTCTTT,CASRGQNTEAFF
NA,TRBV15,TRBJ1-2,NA,TGTGCCACCAGCAAAGGGATTGAGGCTAACTATGGCTACACCTTC,CATSKGIEANYGYTF
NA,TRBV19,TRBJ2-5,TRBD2,TGTGCCAGTAGTATCTCGGGCGGGGGAGAGACCCAGTACTTC,CASSISGGGETQYF
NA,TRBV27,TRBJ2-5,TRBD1,TGTGCCAGCAGTTCCGGTGACAGGGAACAAGAGACCCAGTACTTC,CASSSGDREQETQYF
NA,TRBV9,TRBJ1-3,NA,TGTGCCAGCAGCGTTGGGGCAGGGTCCGGAAACACCATATATTTT,CASSVGAGSGNTIYF
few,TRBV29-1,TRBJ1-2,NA,TGCAGCGCCCGAGTCCCCTATGGCTACACCTTC,CSARVPYGYTF
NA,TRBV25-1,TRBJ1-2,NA,TGTGCCAGCAGACAAGCGGGGGATAACTATGGCTACACCTTC,CASRQAGDNYGYTF
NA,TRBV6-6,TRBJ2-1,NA,TGTGCCAGCAGACGACTTGCAAGCTCCTACAATGAGCAGTTCTTC,CASRRLASSYNEQFF
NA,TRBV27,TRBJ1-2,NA,TGTGCCAGCAGTTTAAATCCCCAGTACAGCTATGGCTACACCTTC,CASSLNPQYSYGYTF
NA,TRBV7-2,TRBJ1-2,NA,TGTGCCAGCAGCCCCCGCCGAGGGGACGGCTACACCTTC,CASSPRRGDGYTF
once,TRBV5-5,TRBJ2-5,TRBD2,TGTGCCAGCAGCCTGCGGGTACTAGCGGGGGGTTCGGAGACCCAGTACTTC,CASSLRVLAGGSETQYF
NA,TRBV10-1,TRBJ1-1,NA,TGCGCCAGCAGCCGGGGTGCGAACACTGAAGCTTTCTTT,CASSRGANTEAFF
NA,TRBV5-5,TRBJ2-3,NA,TGTGCCAGCAGCCAACTCACGGGTACTAGCACAGATACGCAGTATTTT,CASSQLTGTSTDTQYF
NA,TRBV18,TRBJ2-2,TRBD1,TGTGCCAGCTCACCAGAGAAGACAGGGTTTTTAGACGTGAACACCGGGGAGCTGTTTTTT,CASSPEKTGFLDVNTGELFF
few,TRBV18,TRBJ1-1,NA,TGTGCCAGCTCACCGCGGACGGATGACACTGAAGCTTTCTTT,CASSPRTDDTEAFF
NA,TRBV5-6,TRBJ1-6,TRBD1,TGTGCCAGCAGCCTGCTCGGGACAGGAATGGATAATTCACCCCTCCACTTT,CASSLLGTGMDNSPLHF
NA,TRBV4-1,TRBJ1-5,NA,TGCGCCAGCAGCCAAGATGATCTGGGGGGCGGTCAGCCCCAGCATTTT,CASSQDDLGGGQPQHF
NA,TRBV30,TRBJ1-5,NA,TGTGCCTGGAGCCGGACAGCGTATAGCAATCAGCCCCAGCATTTT,CAWSRTAYSNQPQHF
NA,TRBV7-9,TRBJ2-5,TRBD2,TGTGCCAGCAGCTGGGGACTAGCGGGGGGCCTCGGGGGAGAGACCCAGTACTTC,CASSWGLAGGLGGETQYF
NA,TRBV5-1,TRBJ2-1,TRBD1,TGCGCCAGCAGCTTTGGGGACAGCCCTTGGAGCTCCTACAATGAGCAGTTCTTC,CASSFGDSPWSSYNEQFF